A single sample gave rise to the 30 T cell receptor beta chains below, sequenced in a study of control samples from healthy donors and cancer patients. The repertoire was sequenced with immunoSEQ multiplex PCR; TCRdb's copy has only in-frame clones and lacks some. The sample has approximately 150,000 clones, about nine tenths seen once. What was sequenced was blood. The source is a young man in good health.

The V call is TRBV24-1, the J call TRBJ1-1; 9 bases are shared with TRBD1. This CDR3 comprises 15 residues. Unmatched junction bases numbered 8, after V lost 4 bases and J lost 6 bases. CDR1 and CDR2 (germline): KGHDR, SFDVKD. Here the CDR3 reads CATSDPGQGTSEAFF. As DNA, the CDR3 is TGTGCCACCAGTGACCCGGGACAGGGAACCTCTGAAGCTTTCTTT.

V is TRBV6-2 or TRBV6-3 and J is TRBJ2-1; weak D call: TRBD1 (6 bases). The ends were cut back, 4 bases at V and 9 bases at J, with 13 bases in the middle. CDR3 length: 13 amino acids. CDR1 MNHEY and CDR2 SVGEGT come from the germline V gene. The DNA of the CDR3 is TGTGCCAGCAGTTTGGACAGATTTAGTGAGCAGTTCTTC. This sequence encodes CASSLDRFSEQFF.

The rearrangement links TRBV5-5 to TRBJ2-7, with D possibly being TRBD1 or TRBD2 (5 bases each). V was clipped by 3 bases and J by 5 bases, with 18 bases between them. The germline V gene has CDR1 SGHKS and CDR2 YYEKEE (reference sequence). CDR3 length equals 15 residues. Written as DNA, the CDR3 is TGTGCCAGCAGCTACCCGAGGGGCGCCGGGGACGAGCAGTACTTC. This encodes CASSYPRGAGDEQYF.

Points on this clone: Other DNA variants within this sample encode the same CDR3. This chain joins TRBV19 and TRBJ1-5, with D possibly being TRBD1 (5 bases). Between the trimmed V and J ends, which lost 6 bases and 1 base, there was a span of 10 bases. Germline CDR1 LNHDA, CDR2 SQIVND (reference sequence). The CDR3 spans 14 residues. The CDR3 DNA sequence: TGTGCCAGTAGATCGGGGGGGAGCAATCAGCCCCAGCATTTT. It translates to CASRSGGSNQPQHF.

The CDR3 here is CASSLGQGPQETQYF. The CDR3 nucleotides read TGTGCCAGCAGCTTAGGACAGGGGCCACAAGAGACCCAGTACTTC. The chain employs TRBV7-3 and TRBJ2-5; 9 nucleotides match TRBD1. J gave up 2 bases and V 2 bases, and 3 bases lay outside the gene matches. Germline V gene data show CDR1 as SGHTA and CDR2 as FQGTGA. This CDR3 is 15 amino acids long. Full variable domain (missing parts from reference TRBV7-3 and TRBJ2-5): GAGVSQTPSNKVTEKGKYVELRCDPISGHTALYWYRQSLGQGPEFLIYFQGTGAADDSGLPNDRFFAVRPEGSVSTLKIQRTERGDSAVYLCASSLGQGPQETQYFGPGTRLLVL.

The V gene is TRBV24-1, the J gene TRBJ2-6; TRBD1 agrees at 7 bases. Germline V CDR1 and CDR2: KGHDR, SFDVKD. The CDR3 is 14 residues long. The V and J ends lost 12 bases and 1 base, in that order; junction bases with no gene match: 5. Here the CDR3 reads CAAATGSGANVLTF. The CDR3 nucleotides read TGTGCCGCCGCGACAGGGTCTGGGGCCAACGTCCTGACTTTC.

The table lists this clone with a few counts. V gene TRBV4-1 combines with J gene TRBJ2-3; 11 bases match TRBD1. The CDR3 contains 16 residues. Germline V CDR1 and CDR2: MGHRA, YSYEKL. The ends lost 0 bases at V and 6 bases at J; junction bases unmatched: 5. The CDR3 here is CASSQEGGTGGDTQYF. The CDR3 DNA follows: TGCGCCAGCAGCCAAGAGGGAGGGACAGGGGGGGATACGCAGTATTTT.

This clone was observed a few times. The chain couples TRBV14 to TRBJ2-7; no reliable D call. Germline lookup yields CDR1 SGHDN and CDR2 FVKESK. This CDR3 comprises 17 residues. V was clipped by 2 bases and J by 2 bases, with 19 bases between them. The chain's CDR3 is CASSQIGYDKGTYEQYF. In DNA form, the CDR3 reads TGTGCCAGCAGCCAAATCGGATACGACAAGGGAACCTACGAGCAGTACTTC.

The CDR3 spells CASTYGRGRGANVLTF. Written as DNA, the CDR3 is TGTGCCAGCACTTACGGGCGGGGGCGTGGGGCCAACGTCCTGACTTTC. The chain has TRBV7-2 and TRBJ2-6; tentatively, D is TRBD2 (7 bases). V lost 7 bases and J lost 3, with 16 bases in between. The V gene's germline CDR1 is SGHTA and CDR2 FQGNSA. The CDR3 has 16 amino acids.

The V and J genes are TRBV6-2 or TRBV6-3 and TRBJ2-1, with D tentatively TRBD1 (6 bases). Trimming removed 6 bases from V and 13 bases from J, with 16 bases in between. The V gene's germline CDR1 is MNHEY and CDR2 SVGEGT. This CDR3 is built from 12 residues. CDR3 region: CASRPTGPRQFF. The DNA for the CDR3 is TGTGCCAGCAGGCCTACAGGGCCCCGACAGTTCTTC.

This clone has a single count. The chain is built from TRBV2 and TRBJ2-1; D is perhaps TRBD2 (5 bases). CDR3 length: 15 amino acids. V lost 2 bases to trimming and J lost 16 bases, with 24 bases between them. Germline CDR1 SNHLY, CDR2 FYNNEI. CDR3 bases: TGTGCCAGCAGTGAAAGTGTAGTGGGAGTCGAGGGTTCCTTCTTC. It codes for CASSESVVGVEGSFF.

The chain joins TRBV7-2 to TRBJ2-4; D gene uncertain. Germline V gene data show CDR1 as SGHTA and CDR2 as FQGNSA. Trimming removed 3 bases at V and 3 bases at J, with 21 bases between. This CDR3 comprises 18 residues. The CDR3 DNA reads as TGTGCCAGCAGCTTCGGCAGCACGTTTGAATCGGGCAAAAACATTCAGTACTTC. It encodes CASSFGSTFESGKNIQYF. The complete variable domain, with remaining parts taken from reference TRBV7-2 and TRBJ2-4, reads GAGVSQSPSNKVTEKGKDVELRCDPISGHTALYWYRQSLGQGLEFLIYFQGNSAPDKSGLPSDRFSAERTGGSVSTLTIQRTQQEDSAVYLCASSFGSTFESGKNIQYFGAGTRLSVL.

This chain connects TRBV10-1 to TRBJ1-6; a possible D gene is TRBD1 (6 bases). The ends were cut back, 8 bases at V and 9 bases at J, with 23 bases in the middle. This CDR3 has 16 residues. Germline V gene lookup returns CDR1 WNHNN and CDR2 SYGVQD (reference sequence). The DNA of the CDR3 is TGCGCCAGCCTCGGGGGGGGGCGGGCTACAACTTCACCCCTCCACTTT. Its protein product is CASLGGGRATTSPLHF.

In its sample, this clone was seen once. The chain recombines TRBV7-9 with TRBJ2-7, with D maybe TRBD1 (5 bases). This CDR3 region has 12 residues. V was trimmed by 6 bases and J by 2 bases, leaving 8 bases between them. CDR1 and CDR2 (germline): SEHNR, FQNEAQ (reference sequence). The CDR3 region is CASSLQAYEQYF. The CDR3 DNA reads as TGTGCCAGCAGTTTACAGGCCTACGAGCAGTACTTC.

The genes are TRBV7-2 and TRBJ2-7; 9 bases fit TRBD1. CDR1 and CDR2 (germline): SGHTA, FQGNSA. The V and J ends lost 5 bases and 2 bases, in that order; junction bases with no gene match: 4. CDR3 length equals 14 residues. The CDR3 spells CASSARQGAYEQYF. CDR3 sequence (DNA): TGTGCCAGCAGCGCCCGACAGGGGGCCTACGAGCAGTACTTC.

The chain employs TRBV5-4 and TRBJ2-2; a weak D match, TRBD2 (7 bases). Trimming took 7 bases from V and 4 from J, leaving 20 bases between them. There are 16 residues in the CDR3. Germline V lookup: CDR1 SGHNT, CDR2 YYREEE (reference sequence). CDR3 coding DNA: TGTGCCAGCCAGGGCGGGTACGGGGGGCGCACCGGGGAGCTGTTTTTT. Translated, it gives CASQGGYGGRTGELFF.

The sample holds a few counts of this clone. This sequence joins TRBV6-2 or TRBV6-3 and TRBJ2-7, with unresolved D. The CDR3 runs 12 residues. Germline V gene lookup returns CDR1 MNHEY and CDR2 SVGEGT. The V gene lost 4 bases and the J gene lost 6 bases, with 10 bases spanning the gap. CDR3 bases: TGTGCCAGCAGTTCTGTGGGGTCCGAGCAGTACTTC. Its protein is CASSSVGSEQYF.

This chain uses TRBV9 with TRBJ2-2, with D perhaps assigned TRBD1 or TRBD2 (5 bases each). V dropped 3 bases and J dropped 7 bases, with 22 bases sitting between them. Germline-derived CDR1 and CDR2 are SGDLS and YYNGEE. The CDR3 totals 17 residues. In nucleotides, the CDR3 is TGTGCCAGCAGCGGAATATCGGGGCGGACCGCCGTCGGGGAGCTGTTTTTT. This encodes CASSGISGRTAVGELFF.

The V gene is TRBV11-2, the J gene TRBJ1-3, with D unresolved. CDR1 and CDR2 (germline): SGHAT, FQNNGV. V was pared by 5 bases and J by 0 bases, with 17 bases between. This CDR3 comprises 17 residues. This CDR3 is CASSVGLVLGSGNTIYF. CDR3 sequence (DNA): TGTGCCAGCAGCGTAGGGCTGGTTTTGGGCTCTGGAAACACCATATATTTT.

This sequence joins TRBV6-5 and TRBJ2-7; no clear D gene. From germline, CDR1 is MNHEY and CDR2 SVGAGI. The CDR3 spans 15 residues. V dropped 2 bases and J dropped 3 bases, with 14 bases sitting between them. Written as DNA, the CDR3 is TGTGCCAGCAGTTACATCAGAGAAGGAAACTACGAGCAGTACTTC. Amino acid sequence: CASSYIREGNYEQYF.

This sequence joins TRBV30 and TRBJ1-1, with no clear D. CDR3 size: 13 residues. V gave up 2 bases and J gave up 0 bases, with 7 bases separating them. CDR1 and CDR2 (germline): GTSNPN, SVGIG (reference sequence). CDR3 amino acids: CAWSFSMNTEAFF. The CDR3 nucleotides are TGTGCCTGGAGTTTCAGTATGAACACTGAAGCTTTCTTT.

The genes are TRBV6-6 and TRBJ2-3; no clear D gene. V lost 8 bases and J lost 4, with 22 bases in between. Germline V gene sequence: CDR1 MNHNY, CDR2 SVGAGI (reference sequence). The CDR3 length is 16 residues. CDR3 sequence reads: CASGPTVVGHPDTQYF. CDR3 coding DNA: TGTGCCAGCGGCCCTACTGTGGTAGGGCACCCAGATACGCAGTATTTT.

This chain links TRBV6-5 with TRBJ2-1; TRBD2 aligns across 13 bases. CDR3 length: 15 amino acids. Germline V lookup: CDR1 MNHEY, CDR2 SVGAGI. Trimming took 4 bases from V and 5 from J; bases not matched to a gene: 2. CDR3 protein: CASSLGLAGNNEQFF. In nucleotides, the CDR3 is TGTGCCAGCAGTTTGGGACTAGCGGGGAACAATGAGCAGTTCTTC.

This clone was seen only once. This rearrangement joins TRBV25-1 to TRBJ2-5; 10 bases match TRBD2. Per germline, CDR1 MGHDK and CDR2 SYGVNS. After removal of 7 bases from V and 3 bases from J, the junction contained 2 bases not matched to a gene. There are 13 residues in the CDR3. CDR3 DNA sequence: TGTGCCAGCAATCTAGCGGGAGAAGAGACCCAGTACTTC. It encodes CASNLAGEETQYF.

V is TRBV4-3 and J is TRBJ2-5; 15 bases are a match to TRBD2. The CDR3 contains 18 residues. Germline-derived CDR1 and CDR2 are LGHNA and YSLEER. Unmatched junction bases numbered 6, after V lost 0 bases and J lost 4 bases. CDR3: CASSQDRGLAGGLETQYF. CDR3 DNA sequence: TGCGCCAGCAGCCAAGATAGGGGACTAGCGGGAGGCTTAGAGACCCAGTACTTC.

In DNA form, the CDR3 reads TGTGCCAGCAGCCTCCCCCGGTTTGGGAATTCGAACACTGAAGCTTTCTTT. Amino acid sequence: CASSLPRFGNSNTEAFF. The chain has TRBV7-9 and TRBJ1-1; D remains unclear. CDR1 and CDR2 from the germline V gene are SEHNR and FQNEAQ (reference sequence). CDR3 length equals 17 residues. V lost 5 bases to trimming and J lost 1 base, with 20 bases between them. The whole variable domain, filled in from reference TRBV7-9 and TRBJ1-1, reads DTGVSQNPRHKITKRGQNVTFRCDPISEHNRLYWYRQTLGQGPEFLTYFQNEAQLEKSRLLSDRFSAERPKGSFSTLEIQRTEQGDSAMYLCASSLPRFGNSNTEAFFGQGTRLTVV.

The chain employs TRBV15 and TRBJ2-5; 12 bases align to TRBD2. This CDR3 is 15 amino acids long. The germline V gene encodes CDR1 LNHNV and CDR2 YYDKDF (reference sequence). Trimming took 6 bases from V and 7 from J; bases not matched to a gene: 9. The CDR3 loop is CATRVGSSGGGTQYF. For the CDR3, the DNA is TGTGCCACCAGGGTTGGGTCTAGCGGGGGGGGGACCCAGTACTTC.

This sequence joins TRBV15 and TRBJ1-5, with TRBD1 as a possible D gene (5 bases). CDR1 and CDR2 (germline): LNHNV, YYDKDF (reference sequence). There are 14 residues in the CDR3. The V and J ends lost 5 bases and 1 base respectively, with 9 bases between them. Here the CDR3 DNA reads TGTGCCACCAGCCGACGGGACAGCAATCAGCCCCAGCATTTT. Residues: CATSRRDSNQPQHF.

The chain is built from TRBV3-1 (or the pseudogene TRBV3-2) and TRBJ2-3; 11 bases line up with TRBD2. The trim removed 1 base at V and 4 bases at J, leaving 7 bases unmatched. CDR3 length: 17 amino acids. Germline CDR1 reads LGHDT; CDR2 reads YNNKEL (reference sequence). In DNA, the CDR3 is TGTGCCAGCAGCCAAGTAGCGGGGGGGCAGTTAGCAGATACGCAGTATTTT. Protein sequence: CASSQVAGGQLADTQYF.

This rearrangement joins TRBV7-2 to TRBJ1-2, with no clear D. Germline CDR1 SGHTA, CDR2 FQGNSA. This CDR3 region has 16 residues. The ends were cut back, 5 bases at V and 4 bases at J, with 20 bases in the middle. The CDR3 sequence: CASSPLGGDHPYGYTF. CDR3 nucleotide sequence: TGTGCCAGCAGCCCCCTGGGCGGCGACCACCCCTATGGCTACACCTTC.